This TCR beta chain was recovered during a study of T-cell memory formation after mild COVID-19. General study findings and limits: Whether second-wave clones peaking at day 37 were SARS-CoV-2 specific went unconfirmed.

As concerns this clonotype: The antigen is unknown.

TCRdb used MiXCR to reprocess the 5' RACE reads, holding one entry per CDR3 protein. The sample has 470,000 or so distinct CDR3 sequences; around 19% are singletons. The CDR3 is made up of 14 amino acids. CDR1 is SGHRS, CDR2 YFSETQ, per germline. Trimming removed 0 bases at V and 6 bases at J, with 12 bases between. The sample was PBMCs or a T cell subset sorted from them (not recorded which). This clonotype was obtained from an adult woman who had mild COVID-19 (a few samples of this study predate the infection). Cell type and time point are not known. The chain uses TRBV5-1 and TRBJ1-1, with TRBD1 as a possible D gene (6 bases). The CDR3 is CASSLADRTAEAFF. CDR3 coding DNA: TGCGCCAGCAGCTTGGCTGACAGGACCGCTGAAGCTTTCTTT.